This TCR beta chain was retrieved from a study of blood T cells in healthy people across ages. This clonotype appeared many times. Together with a sample-barcoded 5' primer, a J-beta primer mix was included in a second PCR lasting about 7 to 11 cycles. TCRdb reanalysed the 5' RACE reads using MiXCR and keeps one entry per CDR3 protein. Of about 930,000 distinct CDR3 sequences listed, 25% to 30% were seen once; the top ten hold roughly a tenth. In germline, CDR1 is SQVTM, CDR2 ANQGSEA. The V and J ends lost 4 bases and 8 bases respectively, with 18 bases between them. CDR3 length: 13 amino acids. The data were also submitted as part of a second study, on T cells of mothers and their children. That report notes: Overlap in related mother-child pairs always slightly exceeded unrelated pairs, never significantly.

The source material was blood. This sequence was found in a middle-aged woman in good health. The chain recombines TRBV29-1 with TRBJ2-7; possibly TRBD2 for D (6 bases). CDR3 region: CSVVSGDVLQQYF. The CDR3 DNA follows: TGCAGCGTTGTCTCGGGGGACGTTCTGCAGCAGTACTTC.